The T cell receptor beta chain under discussion was sequenced for a study of cytomegalovirus exposure and HLA in healthy donors. Study at large: Sequencing of 150 million to 200 million T cells in an earlier analysis found around 100 million unique TCR beta sequences. General observations from the study: For TCR beta chains, V- and J-gene trimming was later linked to a missense DCLRE1C variant. In a later analysis, TCR association rates varied by HLA locus: DRB1 most, HLA-C fewest. The authors enumerated around 150 TCR beta chains as linked to cytomegalovirus.

A word on this clone: Antigen: not known.

Primers: 60 Vbeta forward and 13 Jbeta reverse. Data came from immunoSEQ multiplex PCR; TCRdb stores just in-frame clones and leaves some out. The sample carries more than 150,000 clones, around 72% recorded once. CDR3 length: 15 amino acids. Germline CDR1 reads MDHEN; CDR2 reads SYDVKM. V lost 7 bases, J lost 0 bases, and 1 base stayed unmatched. The J gene is TRBJ2-2, the V gene TRBV28; TRBD2 matches at 11 bases. This sequence was found in a woman in her 40s in good health and CMV-seropositive. The sample was PBMCs. CDR3 nucleotides: TGTGCCAGCATACTAGCGGGGGCGAACACCGGGGAGCTGTTTTTT. It codes for CASILAGANTGELFF.